This T cell receptor (beta chain) was sequenced for a study of blood T cell repertoires in COVID-19. At the level of the study: Specimens from acute and convalescent COVID-19 originated in the United States, Italy and Spain. The analysed material was cDNA or gDNA that came from T cells, B-cell-depleted T cells, or PBMCs.

The CDR3 length is 16 residues. Trimming took 4 bases from V and 5 from J, leaving 19 bases between them. Germline V gene sequence: CDR1 SGHKS, CDR2 YYEKEE (reference sequence). Original methodology: Cell counts per sample came from amplifying reference gene primers. Sequenced by immunoSEQ multiplex PCR; TCRdb stores in-frame clones only, minus some. The V and J calls and clone size were taken over from that table, and D and trimming were inferred from the DNA. The sample has some 290,000 clones, 85% to 90% seen once. This receptor was identified in a man younger than 35 with active or convalescent COVID-19. The material sequenced was peripheral blood. The gene calls are TRBV5-5 and TRBJ1-5, with a possible D match to TRBD1 (5 bases). The CDR3 here is CASSGAIGRDYQPQHF. CDR3 DNA: TGTGCCAGCAGCGGGGCAATAGGCAGGGATTATCAGCCCCAGCATTTT.